This T cell receptor (beta chain) was sequenced in a study of T cells in Graves' hyperthyroidism and ophthalmopathy (dated by TCRdb to between 2018 and 2020). At the level of the whole study: Peripheral blood samples were taken at the time of initial diagnosis, prior to any treatment. According to the paper, TCR Vbeta CDR3 sequencing was carried out on 135 peripheral blood samples, which came from fewer than 50 ophthalmopathy, roughly 75 hyperthyroidism and roughly 17 progressor patients. Thyroid tissue and blood T-cell repertoires from several Graves' hyperthyroidism patients were also compared in the study. For training and testing, the 110 or so patients in the discovery cohort were randomly divided in a 7:3 ratio. An independent validation cohort of some 18 hyperthyroidism patients and over 15 patients who later progressed to ophthalmopathy tested prospective prediction of ophthalmopathy. Following sampling, methimazole starting at 30 mg daily was given to hyperthyroidism patients, and high-dose intravenous methylprednisolone was given to ophthalmopathy patients. TCR V-J signatures able to tell the groups apart were searched for in a discovery cohort of approximately 95 patients, of whom roughly 42 had Graves' ophthalmopathy and more than 55 had stable Graves' hyperthyroidism.

In its sample, this clonotype was seen many times. Its antigen specificity is not known. No clone much larger than this one lies a single base away; base qualities are absent. The CDR3 goes from the cysteine to the phenylalanine over 15 residues. The kept DNA is CDR3 alone, 45 bases in frame from the first base. CDR1 SGHAT and CDR2 FQNNGV were looked up in the germline V gene. Trimming at the junction amounts to 3 bases on V and 5 bases on J, and the germline ends lie 13 bases apart. The TCR beta CDR3 regions were amplified from RNA transcripts. For the first round of RT-PCR on the TCR CDR3, the HTBI primer set was used together with the Qiagen OneStep RT-PCR kit. The libraries were constructed in a second round of multiplex PCR and then size-selected and purified. The libraries were sequenced on an Illumina HiSeq2000 using paired-end 100 bp reads. On the study's bioinformatics: SOAPnuke was used to process the raw data, throwing out any read that contained adapters or uncalled bases, had a mean Phred below 15, or lacked an exact constant-primer or identifier match. COPE v1.2.5 was used to merge high-quality paired reads, and clonotypes were defined as unique nucleotide sequences. MiTCR v1.1 was used to align the clonotypes against IMGT TRBV, TRBD and TRBJ reference segments. The analysis included only V-J combinations with a frequency above 0.0001, which together covered 99.2% of the repertoires. The TCS score was defined as the ratio of F50 (clonal expansion) to E x V (chaos), calculated using BLOSUM62-based TCRdist between CDR3 peptides within each V-J. Welch's t-statistics and random forest reduced 500 to 550 V-J features to some 14, which were used in a naive Bayes classifier (R e1071). TCRdb passed the public sequencing reads through fastp at Q25 and MiXCR, retaining productive beta sequences. Rows with a matching CDR3 protein are joined into one entry that keeps the most common DNA and genes. What appears here as the V and J calls and clone size reflects TCRdb's work, not the paper's. This sample is represented by about 290,000 distinct CDR3 sequences; roughly a fifth of them were singletons. In total, the top ten clones hold under 45% of the sample.

Ophthalmopathy patients had moderately to severely active disease, Clinical Activity Score of at least 3, NOSPECS grade of at least 4, and duration under 3 months. Any patient with an uncontrolled infection, another autoimmune disease, pregnancy or lactation was excluded. Diagnoses were established on the basis of clinical symptoms, serum thyroxine and TRAb, thyroid ultrasound, and orbital computed tomography. PBMCs were separated from approximately 10 ml of fresh peripheral blood using Ficoll-Paque density gradient centrifugation. Total RNA was extracted using Trizol reagent, and RNA quality was assessed on an Agilent 2100 Bioanalyzer. What the work shows at the level of the full study, not this receptor alone: No statistical method was used to fix the sample size in advance, and group allocation was not hidden from the investigators. In cross-validation, a model built on a 13 V-J signature told ophthalmopathy apart from stable hyperthyroidism with just under 90% sensitivity and around 83% specificity, and in testing the same model reached 80%/75%. Most expanded thyroid clonotypes (frequency above 0.001) were also found in blood, which suggests that blood repertoires may mirror thyroid immune responses. During validation, the model predicted progression to ophthalmopathy a median of about 5.9 months ahead of onset, with approximately 70% sensitivity and about 75% specificity.

The sequence links TRBV11-2 to TRBJ2-2; the D gene assignment is perhaps TRBD1 or TRBD2, with each matching 6 bases. This clonotype was obtained from a man in his forties or fifties with Graves' ophthalmopathy. Input material: blood. The CDR3 sequence is CASSLVTGRTGELFF. The DNA sequence is given as TGTGCCAGCAGCTTGGTTACAGGGAGGACCGGGGAGCTGTTTTTT.